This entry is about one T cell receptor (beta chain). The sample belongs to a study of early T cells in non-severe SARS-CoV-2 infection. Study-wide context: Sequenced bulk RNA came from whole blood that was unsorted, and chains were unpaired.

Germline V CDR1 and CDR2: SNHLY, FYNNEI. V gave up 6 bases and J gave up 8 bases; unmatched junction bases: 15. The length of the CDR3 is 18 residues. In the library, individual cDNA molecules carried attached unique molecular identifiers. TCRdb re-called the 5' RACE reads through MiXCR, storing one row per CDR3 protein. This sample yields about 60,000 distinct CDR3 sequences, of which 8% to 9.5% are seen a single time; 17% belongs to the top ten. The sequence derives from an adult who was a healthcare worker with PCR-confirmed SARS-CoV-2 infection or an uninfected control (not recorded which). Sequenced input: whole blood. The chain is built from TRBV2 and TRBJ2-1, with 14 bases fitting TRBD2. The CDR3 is CASSRSHGTSGSNYEQFF. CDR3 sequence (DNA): TGTGCCAGCAGCCGATCCCACGGGACTAGCGGGAGTAATTATGAGCAGTTCTTC.